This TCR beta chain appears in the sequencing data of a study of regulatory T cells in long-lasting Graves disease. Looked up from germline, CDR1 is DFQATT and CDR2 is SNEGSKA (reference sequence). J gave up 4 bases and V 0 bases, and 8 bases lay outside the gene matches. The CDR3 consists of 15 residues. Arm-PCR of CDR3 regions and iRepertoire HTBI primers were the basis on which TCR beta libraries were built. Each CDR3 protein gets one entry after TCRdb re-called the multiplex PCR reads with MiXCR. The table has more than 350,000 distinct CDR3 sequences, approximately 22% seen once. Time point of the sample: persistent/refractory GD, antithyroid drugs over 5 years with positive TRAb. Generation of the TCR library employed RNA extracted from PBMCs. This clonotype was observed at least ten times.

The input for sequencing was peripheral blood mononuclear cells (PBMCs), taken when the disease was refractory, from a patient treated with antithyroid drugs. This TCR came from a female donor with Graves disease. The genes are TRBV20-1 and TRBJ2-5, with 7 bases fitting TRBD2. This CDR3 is CSAREGGGPGETQYF. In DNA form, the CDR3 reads TGCAGTGCTAGAGAGGGGGGAGGGCCTGGAGAGACCCAGTACTTC.